This TCR beta chain was sequenced during a study of T cells after yellow fever vaccination. Findings and limits, study-wide: Reappearance after the booster was seen for most primary-vaccination clones, at around 95% CD4 and about 90% CD8. Weaker in magnitude, the secondary response showed a faster peak on day 5 versus 15. Researchers noted that a small share of clonotypes showed up in both CD4 and CD8 compartments.

TCRdb itself ran the 5' RACE reads through MiXCR, one entry per CDR3 protein. The table shows hundreds of thousands of distinct CDR3 sequences, with around an eighth occurring only once. In this sample, this clonotype turned up a few times. Its antigen is not known. V lost 0 bases to trimming and J lost 2 bases; unmatched junction nucleotides: 0. The CDR3 length is 14 residues. Germline CDR1 reads ENHRY; CDR2 reads SYGVKD. The sample in question was PBMCs, obtained on the day of the yellow fever booster vaccination. This TCR derives from a man in his thirties or forties who received the YFV17D yellow fever vaccine. The rearrangement uses TRBV10-3 and TRBJ2-7; 8 bases align to TRBD1. The CDR3 sequence: CAISESQGAYEQYF. For the CDR3, the DNA is TGTGCCATCAGTGAGTCACAGGGGGCCTACGAGCAGTACTTC.